These 7 T cell receptor beta chains originate from one sample sequenced in a study of blood T cell repertoires in COVID-19. Sequencing was performed with immunoSEQ multiplex PCR; in TCRdb, only in-frame clones are kept and a portion is missing. This table holds fewer than 350,000 clones, roughly 85% found once. Sequences were obtained from PBMCs or T cells enriched from blood (not recorded which). These receptors all stem from a woman aged 30 to 39 who had been exposed to COVID-19.

The chain is built from TRBV7-9 and TRBJ2-5, with 10 bases that match TRBD2. V shed 5 bases and J 4 bases; nucleotides not matched to a gene: 7. Germline V gene sequence: CDR1 SEHNR, CDR2 FQNEAQ (reference sequence). CDR3 length: 15 residues. The CDR3 sequence is CASSGQRGGRETQYF. In DNA, the CDR3 is TGTGCCAGCAGCGGACAGCGGGGGGGCCGAGAGACCCAGTACTTC.

The rearrangement uses TRBV27 and TRBJ2-2, with 7 bases aligning to TRBD1. Trimming at V came to 3 bases and at J to 6 bases, leaving 1 base not matched to a gene. The CDR3 spans 13 residues. The germline gives CDR1 MNHEY, CDR2 SMNVEV (reference sequence). CDR3 in amino acids: CASSLDRPGELFF. For the CDR3, the DNA is TGTGCCAGCAGTTTGGACAGGCCCGGGGAGCTGTTTTTT.

The chain has TRBV11-2 and TRBJ1-1; D is unresolved. This CDR3 has 14 residues. CDR1 is SGHAT and CDR2 is FQNNGV in the germline V gene. V was pared by 0 bases and J by 0 bases, with 5 bases between. The CDR3 DNA sequence: TGTGCCAGCAGCTTAGAGTACTTGAACACTGAAGCTTTCTTT. It specifies CASSLEYLNTEAFF.

The genes are TRBV5-1 and TRBJ1-3, with 8 bases identical to TRBD1. Germline V gene sequence: CDR1 SGHRS, CDR2 YFSETQ. This CDR3 spans 14 amino acids. With V trimmed by 4 bases and J by 9 bases, 9 bases remained unmatched. CDR3 amino acids: CASSPAGTGVTIYF. CDR3 DNA: TGCGCCAGCAGCCCTGCCGGGACAGGAGTCACCATATATTTT.

The V and J genes are TRBV5-8 and TRBJ1-1; 8 nucleotides match TRBD1. J was trimmed by 0 bases and V by 0 bases; bases with no gene match: 7. This CDR3 has 17 residues. Germline V lookup: CDR1 SGHTS, CDR2 YDEGEE. The DNA for the CDR3 is TGTGCCAGCAGCTTGGCCAGGGGGCGCGGGATGAACACTGAAGCTTTCTTT. This encodes CASSLARGRGMNTEAFF.

This chain links TRBV28 with TRBJ1-3; a possible D gene is TRBD1 (5 bases). CDR1 MDHEN and CDR2 SYDVKM come from the germline V gene. V lost 3 bases to trimming and J lost 0 bases, with 6 bases between them. This CDR3 has 14 residues. The chain's CDR3 is CASSFGGSGNTIYF. As DNA, the CDR3 is TGTGCCAGCAGTTTCGGGGGCTCTGGAAACACCATATATTTT.

This chain uses TRBV5-1 with TRBJ2-3; 9 bases align to TRBD1. The CDR3 extends over 15 amino acids. Trimming removed 0 bases from V and 5 bases from J; junction bases left unmatched: 4. Germline V CDR1 and CDR2: SGHRS, YFSETQ. The CDR3 coding sequence is TGCGCCAGCAGCTTGGGGGACAGGGACGAAGATACGCAGTATTTT. Translation gives CASSLGDRDEDTQYF.